The sequence of this T cell receptor (beta chain) was determined in a study of shared clonotypes between healthy human individuals. The donors were all Caucasian adults (living in Nashville, Tennessee). The germline V gene encodes CDR1 SGHRS and CDR2 YFSETQ. The CDR3 is made up of 14 amino acids. The ends were cut back, 2 bases at V and 3 bases at J, with 11 bases in the middle. A remark on this clone: The antigen is unknown.

General observations from the study: The study's rarefaction showed incomplete sorted-subset sequencing despite large depth.

Sequencing used immunoSEQ multiplex PCR; TCRdb keeps in-frame clones, though not all of them. Of 2 million to 2.5 million clones in the sample, approximately 94% are singletons; the top ten hold 0.13%. V is TRBV5-1 and J is TRBJ1-2; no reliable D call. The specimen was naive CD4+ T cells sorted from blood. Sample subset: CD45RA+ positively selected. The TCR was taken from a man aged 18-30 years in good health. CDR3 nucleotides: TGCGCCAGCAGCTTAGGACGCAGCGACTATGGCTACACCTTC. Translated: CASSLGRSDYGYTF. The variable domain in full, completed from reference TRBV5-1 and TRBJ1-2, reads KAGVTQTPRYLIKTRGQQVTLSCSPISGHRSVSWYQQTPGQGLQFLFEYFSETQRNKGNFPGRFSGRQFSNSRSEMNVSTLELGDSALYLCASSLGRSDYGYTFGSGTRLTVV.